The 18 T cell receptor beta chains below come from one sample, sequenced in a study of OX40 agonist ivuxolimab in advanced cancers. Sequenced by immunoSEQ multiplex PCR; TCRdb stores in-frame clones only, minus some. The repertoire has more than 100,000 clones, 85% to 95% of them found once; the top ten carry more than 1%. Here the sequenced sample was CD4+ or CD8+ T cells sorted from blood, taken in a trial of the OX40 agonist ivuxolimab. The receptors here all came from an adult with an advanced solid tumor such as melanoma, head and neck, liver or kidney cancer.

The chain employs TRBV5-4 and TRBJ2-7; 8 nucleotides agree with TRBD2. CDR3 length equals 15 residues. Trimming cost V 4 bases and J 7 bases; bases outside gene matches: 13. The germline V gene has CDR1 SGHNT and CDR2 YYREEE (reference sequence). The CDR3 DNA is TGTGCCAGCAGCCCCCCCGGGAGGGCAGGAGAAGAGCAGTACTTC. Protein sequence: CASSPPGRAGEEQYF. Complete variable domain (other parts from reference TRBV5-4 and TRBJ2-7): ETGVTQSPTHLIKTRGQQVTLRCSSQSGHNTVSWYQQALGQGPQFIFQYYREEENGRGNFPPRFSGLQFPNYSSELNVNALELDDSALYLCASSPPGRAGEEQYFGPGTRLTVT.

This clone was seen once. The genes are TRBV19 and TRBJ1-1, with a weak D call TRBD1 (6 bases). The V end lost 6 bases, the J end lost 5 bases, and 10 bases lay between the germline ends. The CDR3 has 12 residues. Germline V gives CDR1 LNHDA, CDR2 SQIVND (reference sequence). CDR3 amino acids: CASRLQGTEAFF. The CDR3 bases are TGTGCCAGTAGACTTCAGGGGACTGAAGCTTTCTTT.

The rearrangement uses TRBV5-1 and TRBJ2-5; D is possibly TRBD1 or TRBD2 (6 bases each). CDR1 and CDR2 from the germline V gene are SGHRS and YFSETQ. V was trimmed by 0 bases and J by 3 bases, leaving 9 bases between them. The CDR3 sequence is 14 residues long. The CDR3 DNA reads as TGCGCCAGCAGCTTGGATAGGGGGGAAGAGACCCAGTACTTC. Translated, it gives CASSLDRGEETQYF.

This clone was recorded once. The genes are TRBV30 and TRBJ2-3; the D is unclear. The V gene lost 4 bases and the J gene lost 7 bases, with 9 bases spanning the gap. CDR1 is GTSNPN and CDR2 is SVGIG in the germline V gene (reference sequence). This CDR3 is 11 amino acids long. The CDR3 bases are TGTGCCTGGAATACCGTAAATACGCAGTATTTT. Protein: CAWNTVNTQYF. Drawing the rest from reference TRBV30 and TRBJ2-3, the complete variable domain is SQTIHQWPATLVQPVGSPLSLECTVEGTSNPNLYWYRQAAGRGLQLLFYSVGIGQISSEVPQNLSASRPQDRQFILSSKKLLLSDSGFYLCAWNTVNTQYFGPGTRLTVL.

The chain combines TRBV7-2 with TRBJ1-2, with D possibly TRBD1 on 5 matching bases. V dropped 1 base and J dropped 3 bases, with 12 bases sitting between them. CDR1 SGHTA and CDR2 FQGNSA come from the germline V gene. This CDR3 is 15 amino acids long. This CDR3 reads CASSLGQGPHYGYTF. The CDR3, as DNA: TGTGCCAGCAGCTTAGGTCAGGGTCCCCACTATGGCTACACCTTC.

This clone was seen only once. The rearrangement links TRBV6-5 to TRBJ1-6, with no clear D. The length of the CDR3 is 15 residues. V dropped 3 bases and J dropped 8 bases, with 14 bases sitting between them. CDR1 is MNHEY and CDR2 is SVGAGI in the germline V gene. The CDR3 DNA sequence: TGTGCCAGCAGTTATCGGGCTGTTCGGGATTCACCCCTCCACTTT. Its translation is CASSYRAVRDSPLHF.

This rearrangement joins TRBV11-2 to TRBJ2-1, with 7 positions matching TRBD1. Germline CDR1 and CDR2: SGHAT and FQNNGV. The CDR3 consists of 16 residues. V lost 5 bases to trimming and J lost 7 bases; unmatched junction nucleotides: 14. Here the CDR3 reads CASSPLQGPKGNEQFF. CDR3 bases: TGTGCCAGCAGCCCACTACAGGGGCCCAAGGGGAATGAGCAGTTCTTC.

Concerning this clone itself: A junction end diverges from the germline sequence, so it may reflect a read error. The sample carries other DNA sequences with the same CDR3. The chain couples TRBV4-3 to TRBJ2-3, with a possible D match to TRBD2 (8 bases). The CDR3 extends over 17 amino acids. CDR1 is LGHNA, CDR2 YSLEER, per germline. CDR3 loop: CASSQAISGSGTDTQYF. The CDR3 DNA reads TGCGCCAGCAGCCAAGCTATAAGCGGGAGTGGGACAGATACGCAATATTTT.

The chain uses TRBV6-1 and TRBJ1-5; perhaps TRBD1 as D (5 bases). This CDR3 has 15 amino acids. Germline loops: CDR1 MNHNS, CDR2 SASEGT. Trimming removed 1 base at V and 0 bases at J, with 7 bases between. The CDR3 coding sequence is TGTGCCAGCAGTGAAGAGGGGTATAGCAATCAGCCCCAGCATTTT. Encoded protein: CASSEEGYSNQPQHF.

The chain couples TRBV5-1 to TRBJ2-2, with a tentative D call TRBD2 (5 bases). CDR1 and CDR2 (germline): SGHRS, YFSETQ. The ends were cut back, 2 bases at V and 5 bases at J, with 13 bases in the middle. The CDR3 extends over 15 amino acids. The CDR3 DNA reads TGCGCCAGCAGCTTTGAGACGGGATCGACCGGGGAGCTGTTTTTT. Translating gives CASSFETGSTGELFF.

The chain links TRBV2 to TRBJ1-5; D remains ambiguous. Germline V gene sequence: CDR1 SNHLY, CDR2 FYNNEI. Between the trimmed V and J ends, which lost 2 bases and 9 bases, there was a span of 8 bases. The CDR3 is made up of 12 amino acids. The CDR3 bases are TGTGCCAGCAGTGAATCGTCGGGGCCCCAGCATTTT. Its translation: CASSESSGPQHF.

The genes are TRBV18 and TRBJ2-5; possibly TRBD1 for D (5 bases). The germline V gene has CDR1 KGHSH and CDR2 LQKENI. V lost 0 bases and J lost 2, with 13 bases in between. This CDR3 comprises 16 residues. CDR3 residues: CASSPPNSQGQETQYF. The CDR3 region has the DNA TGTGCCAGCTCACCACCTAATTCCCAGGGACAAGAGACCCAGTACTTC.

CDR3 sequence reads: CASSGGQGAADTQYF. The CDR3 region has the DNA TGTGCCAGCAGCGGGGGACAGGGGGCCGCAGATACGCAGTATTTT. The J gene is TRBJ2-3, the V gene TRBV7-9; 12 positions match TRBD1. The J segment lost 4 bases and the V segment lost 5 bases, leaving 4 bases of the junction unmatched. CDR3 length: 15 amino acids. CDR1 is SEHNR and CDR2 is FQNEAQ in the germline V gene (reference sequence).

This CDR3 reads CASSSGTSGGAPETQYF. The CDR3 bases are TGTGCCAGCAGCTCGGGGACTAGCGGGGGGGCCCCAGAGACCCAGTACTTC. The chain employs TRBV7-2 and TRBJ2-5; 16 nucleotides match TRBD2. V was pared by 4 bases and J by 4 bases, with 6 bases of the junction left unmatched. Germline loops: CDR1 SGHTA, CDR2 FQGNSA. The CDR3 spans 17 residues.

The gene calls are TRBV25-1 and TRBJ2-7, with D possibly matching TRBD1 (6 bases). The V end lost 5 bases, the J end lost 0 bases, and 20 bases lay between the germline ends. Germline loops: CDR1 MGHDK, CDR2 SYGVNS. The CDR3 has 17 residues. The CDR3 here is CASSSKPSTGTSYEQYF. The CDR3 coding sequence is TGTGCCAGCAGTTCAAAACCCAGCACAGGGACCTCCTACGAGCAGTACTTC.

The chain employs TRBV5-4 and TRBJ2-7; 10 bases agree with TRBD2. The CDR3 sequence is 20 residues long. Trimming removed 4 bases from V and 3 bases from J; junction bases left unmatched: 22. Looked up from germline, CDR1 is SGHNT and CDR2 is YYREEE (reference sequence). CDR3 sequence reads: CASSDWGTLELGLAVYEQYF. CDR3 coding DNA: TGTGCCAGCAGCGATTGGGGGACACTGGAACTCGGACTAGCGGTCTACGAGCAGTACTTC.

The chain employs TRBV25-1 and TRBJ1-2; a possible D gene is TRBD1 (5 bases). The CDR3 has 15 amino acids. Per germline, CDR1 MGHDK and CDR2 SYGVNS. Trimming removed 8 bases at V and 6 bases at J, with 22 bases between. The CDR3, as DNA: TGTGCCAGCGAACGGCCCAGGGTAATTGAGGATGGCTACACCTTC. Translation gives CASERPRVIEDGYTF.

This chain links TRBV4-2 with TRBJ1-6, with 9 bases aligning to TRBD1. After removal of 0 bases from V and 6 bases from J, the junction contained 6 bases not matched to a gene. The germline gives CDR1 LGHNA, CDR2 YNFKEQ. This CDR3 contains 17 residues. CDR3 bases: TGTGCCAGCAGCCAAGACCTACAGGGGGCGATTAATTCACCCCTCCACTTT. Encoded protein: CASSQDLQGAINSPLHF.